This T cell receptor beta chain comes out of a study of T cells in Graves' hyperthyroidism and ophthalmopathy. Study summary: Peripheral blood draws took place at initial diagnosis, ahead of any treatment.

Trimming removed 1 base at V and 1 base at J, with 11 bases between. The V gene's germline CDR1 is MGHRA and CDR2 YSYEKL. The CDR3 is 15 residues long. The investigators amplified TCR beta CDR3 regions from RNA transcripts. The HTBI primer set was used in a first-round RT-PCR of the TCR CDR3. TCRdb reprocessed the multiplex PCR reads via MiXCR and lists one record per CDR3 protein. The sample shows under 300,000 distinct CDR3 sequences, roughly 14% of them seen only once. This TCR came from a woman in her 40s with Graves' hyperthyroidism that later progressed to Graves' ophthalmopathy. The chain couples TRBV4-1 to TRBJ2-7; tentative D call: TRBD1 (6 bases). The specimen was blood. This chain's CDR3 is CASSQVWGRSYEQYF. CDR3 bases: TGCGCCAGCAGCCAAGTTTGGGGGCGATCCTACGAGCAGTACTTC.